This entry describes one T cell receptor (beta chain). Which antigen it targets is not known. No quality values exist for individual bases; no much larger clone is one base distant. The data stem from a study of naive and memory T cell subsets (TCRdb year 2017). Looking at the study overall: An open-source, UMI-based TCR alpha and beta sequencing pipeline was applied to sorted naive and memory peripheral blood T cell subsets. The functional CMV T cell responses agreed completely with IgG serology results. RNA was DNase-treated and reverse transcribed with TCR constant-region primers, mostly using SuperScript III. Points the paper makes about the study in general: After error correction, only a single occurrence was seen for over 95% of naive TCR sequences, so much steeper abundance distributions were produced than in memory subsets. Single alpha or beta chain sequences, rather than paired alpha/beta receptors, were used to define clonotypes. RNA-based TCR counts may be influenced by expression changes linked to T cell activation and differentiation. The repertoire findings for the naive and memory subsets could not be validated against a ground truth because none was available. In both CD4 and CD8 cells, going from naive through CM, EM and EMRA, the Gini index went up while Shannon and inverse Simpson diversity went down. TCR abundance followed a power law whose exponent differed between naive and memory subsets but was consistent across the three individuals.

CDR1 and CDR2 were assigned from the germline V gene (reference sequence) as SEHNR and FQNEAQ. From its cysteine to its phenylalanine, the CDR3 spans 14 amino acids. Of all the DNA, just the CDR3 is kept, 42 bases in frame from base 1. Clipping removes 8 bases from V and 4 bases from J, with 7 as the unmatched junction base count. From the second PCR step on, the TCR alpha and beta chain libraries were amplified in separate reactions. Donor CMV status was determined by IFNgamma production from CD4+ T cells after overnight stimulation of fresh PBMCs with CMV viral lysate. CD4 T cells were positively selected using Miltenyi beads, after which CD8 T cells were positively selected from the CD4-negative fraction. Cells were stained for CD3, CD4, CD8, CD45RA, CD27 and a live/dead dye and were sorted on a BD Aria II into four subsets based on CD45RA and CD27. Blood came from a few healthy volunteers, each fractionated into CD4 and CD8 T cells and then into four differentiation subsets. About 110 ml of peripheral blood was drawn per donor, and PBMC were isolated by Ficoll-Paque PLUS density-gradient centrifugation. After sorting, cells were lysed in RLT buffer, RNA was extracted using a Qiagen RNeasy kit, and the extracted RNA was stored at -80 degrees C.

The protocol used for the library was UMI-ligation and nested PCR. To cover both TRBC1 and TRBC2, the beta constant-region primer consisted of an equimolar mix of two oligonucleotides. A single-stranded oligonucleotide carrying the SP2 primer and a 12-nucleotide UMI was ligated to the 3' end of the cDNA by T4 RNA ligase 1. Four rounds of PCR, combining the SP2 primer with nested alpha and beta constant-region primers, were used to amplify the ligated cDNA. The ligation reaction was kept at 16 degrees C for roughly 19-25 hours. To avoid over-amplification, PCR2 was usually performed as a SYBR Green qPCR and halted once a predetermined threshold was reached. All purifications after the first were performed with Agencourt AMPure XP magnetic beads. Library amounts were measured by Qubit and library quality was assessed on a TapeStation, where the main peak was expected at around 650 bp. Sequencing of the pooled libraries was done on an Illumina MiSeq using v2 2x251 paired-end kits, which typically yielded about 0.85-2 million reads per sample. Each sample library was pooled at approximately 4 nM, and about 4.5-7.5% PhiX was included to improve cluster recognition. The source study handled its data this way. FASTQ reads processed by Demultiplexor were assigned V and J genes by Decombinator through tag matching that tolerated a single base-pair mismatch. By using UMIs, Collapsinator corrected both sequencing errors and the frequency errors caused by PCR heterogeneity. TCRs were translated and CDR3s were extracted from the conserved cysteine to the FGXG phenylalanine by CDR3Translator, with non-productive sequences being flagged. Repertoires were subsampled to equal numbers of UMI-defined TCRs before Gini, Shannon entropy and inverse Simpson indices were calculated. Within the linear range, a power law was fitted to clonotype abundance distributions using maximum likelihood. Similar UMI counts, unique TCR numbers and clonal distributions were obtained with the pipeline and with MIGEC on one naive CD8 sample. A set of 7,322 CMV-associated CDR3 sequences, compiled from VDJdb and a published dataset, was used to search the repertoires. TCRdb reran the public reads through fastp at Q25 and MiXCR, keeping productive beta chains. Rows are unified per CDR3 protein, each entry keeping the most common DNA and genes. Here the V and J calls rest on TCRdb's processing, not on the authors' analysis. The sample table shows roughly 91,000 distinct CDR3 sequences, and about an eighth are seen once. The ten largest clones add up to approximately 0.94% of the sample.

Specimen: central memory CD4+ T cells from blood. The label giving this sample's cell subset or site can be read as: central memory, CD45RA- CD27+. This sequence was found in a human donor in good health. The chain is assembled from TRBV7-9 and TRBJ2-3; 9 junctional bases match TRBD1. For the CDR3, the sequence is CASGTGGTSDTQYF. At the DNA level, the sequence is TGTGCCAGCGGTACAGGGGGCACTTCAGATACGCAGTATTTT.